The subject of this entry is one TCR beta chain. The clone's antigen remains unknown. Per-base qualities were not stored, and no clone one base away is much larger. The sample originates from a study of OX40 agonist ivuxolimab in advanced cancers. Regarding the research as a whole: The costimulatory receptor OX40 (CD134) was targeted by ivuxolimab, a fully human IgG2 agonistic monoclonal antibody. Intravenous ivuxolimab was administered to patients every 2 weeks at six dose levels: 0.01, 0.1, 0.3, 1.5, 3 and 10 mg/kg. Among the roughly 50 dose-escalation patients, around 20 had hepatocellular carcinoma, about 15 melanoma, 9 renal cell carcinoma and 9 head and neck cancer. In the dose-escalation cohort, 82.7% of patients were male, and the mean age was 60 years with a range of about 23 to 79. Prior anti-PD-1, anti-PD-L1 or anti-CTLA-4 therapy was permitted, and roughly two fifths of dose-escalation patients had received checkpoint inhibitors. Partial responses were achieved by three dose-escalation patients, of whom one had hepatocellular carcinoma and two had cutaneous melanoma. The point of sequencing TCRbeta in the periphery was to test whether ivuxolimab changed TCR sequence diversity and drove clonal T-cell expansion. The paper describes the monotherapy dose-escalation part (N = 52 patients) of the phase I trial of ivuxolimab.

For sequencing of the TCRbeta CDR3 region, genomic DNA was extracted from the sorted cells. TCRbeta CDR3 regions were sequenced using the immunoSEQ Assay. Drawn from immuneACCESS, this table holds only the in-frame rearrangements with V and J called that TCRdb kept. Clones are partly lost; checked studies trace under half to an unresolved V gene and leave the rest unexplained. This sample has approximately 42,000 clones in its table, and nearly 90% of those were observed once. More than 15% of the sample rests with the top ten. The paper's findings and limits, for the study overall: Partial responders in the 0.1-3.0 mg/kg groups had among the lowest normalized peripheral clonal expansion, especially among CD8+ T cells. The antigen specificity of the peripheral T cells that underwent clonal expansion was not determined. Low levels of normalized T-cell clonal expansion were also seen in some patients who did not respond. Clonal expansion of both CD4+ and CD8+ blood T cells was observed from baseline to week 6 at doses 0.1 to 3.0 mg/kg. After ivuxolimab, expanded clones were on average more numerous among CD8+ T cells than among CD4+ T cells.

Patients with a history of autoimmune disease or receiving systemic immunosuppression were excluded from the trial. Peripheral blood for TCR sequencing was drawn from every dose cohort at baseline, at cycle 4 day 1 and at cycle 7 day 1. Samples came from an open-label, multicenter, first-in-human phase I dose-escalation trial of ivuxolimab. Adults with locally advanced or metastatic head and neck squamous cell, hepatocellular, melanoma or renal cell carcinoma were enrolled in the trial. CD4+ and CD8+ T cells were sorted separately from peripheral blood before TCR sequencing. The sequence derives from an adult with an advanced solid tumor such as melanoma, head and neck, liver or kidney cancer. Source: CD4+ or CD8+ T cells sorted from blood, taken in a trial of the OX40 agonist ivuxolimab.

CDR3 loop: CASSVEVIGQGIKGYTF. The nucleotide sequence reads TGTGCCAGCAGCGTAGAGGTTATTGGGCAGGGGATAAAAGGCTACACCTTC. The V and J segments used are TRBV9 and TRBJ1-2, with a weak D call of TRBD1 (6 bases match). The germline V gene provides CDR1 SGDLS and CDR2 YYNGEE. The junction shows trimming of 0 bases on V and 8 bases on J, plus 23 bases between the germline ends. The CDR3 runs 17 amino acids, cysteine and phenylalanine included. Only the CDR3 DNA stays, 51 bases, in frame from base 1.